This T cell receptor (beta chain) was identified in a study of blood T cell repertoires in COVID-19. The wider study: The United States, Italy and Spain were the sources of the acute and convalescent COVID-19 samples. Nucleic acid was either cDNA or gDNA, and it came from T cells, B-cell-depleted T cells, or PBMCs.

In germline, CDR1 is SGHRS, CDR2 YFSETQ. Trimming took 2 bases from V and 3 from J; bases not matched to a gene: 5. This CDR3 has 15 amino acids. Methods used by the authors: The assay estimated nucleated cells by amplifying reference gene primers. Assay used: immunoSEQ multiplex PCR; TCRdb lists only in-frame clones, some missing. That table gives V, J and clone size, and the DNA gave D and trimming. The sample contains fewer than 150,000 clones, under 90% of which appear only once. The genes are TRBV5-1 and TRBJ1-2, with 9 bases fitting TRBD1. The material sequenced was peripheral blood. This receptor was identified in a human donor in a cohort sampled during active COVID-19. The DNA of the CDR3 is TGCGCCAGCAGCTTAGGGACAGGGAATTACTATGGCTACACCTTC. It yields the protein CASSLGTGNYYGYTF.